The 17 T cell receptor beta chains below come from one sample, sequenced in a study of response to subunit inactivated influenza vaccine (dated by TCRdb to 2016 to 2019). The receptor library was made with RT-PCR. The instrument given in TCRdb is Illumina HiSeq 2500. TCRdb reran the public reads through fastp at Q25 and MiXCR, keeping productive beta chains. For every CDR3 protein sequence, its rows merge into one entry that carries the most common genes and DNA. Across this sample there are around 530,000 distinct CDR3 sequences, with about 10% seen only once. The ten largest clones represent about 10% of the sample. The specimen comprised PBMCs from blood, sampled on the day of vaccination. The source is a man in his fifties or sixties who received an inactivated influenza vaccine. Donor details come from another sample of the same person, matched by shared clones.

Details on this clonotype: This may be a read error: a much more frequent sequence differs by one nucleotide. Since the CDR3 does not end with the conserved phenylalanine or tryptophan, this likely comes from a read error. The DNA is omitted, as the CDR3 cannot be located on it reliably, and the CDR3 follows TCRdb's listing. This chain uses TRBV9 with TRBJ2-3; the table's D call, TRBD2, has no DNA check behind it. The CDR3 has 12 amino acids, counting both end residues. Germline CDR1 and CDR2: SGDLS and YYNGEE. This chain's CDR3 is CASSTSSGPPYL.

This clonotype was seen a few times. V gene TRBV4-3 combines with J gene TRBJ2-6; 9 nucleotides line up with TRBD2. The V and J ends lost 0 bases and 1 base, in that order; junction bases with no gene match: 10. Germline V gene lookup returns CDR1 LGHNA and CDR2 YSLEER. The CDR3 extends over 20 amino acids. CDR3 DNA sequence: TGCGCCAGCAGCCAAGATCGCTACTTAGCGGGAGTTTCTGGGGCCAACGTCCTGACTTTC. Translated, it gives CASSQDRYLAGVSGANVLTF.

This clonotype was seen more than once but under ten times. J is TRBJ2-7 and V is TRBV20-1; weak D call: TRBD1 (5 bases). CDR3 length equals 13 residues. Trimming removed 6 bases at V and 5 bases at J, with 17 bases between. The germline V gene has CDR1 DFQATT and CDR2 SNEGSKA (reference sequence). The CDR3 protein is CSALAGILDEQYF. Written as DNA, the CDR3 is TGCAGTGCCCTGGCAGGGATCCTGGACGAGCAGTACTTC.

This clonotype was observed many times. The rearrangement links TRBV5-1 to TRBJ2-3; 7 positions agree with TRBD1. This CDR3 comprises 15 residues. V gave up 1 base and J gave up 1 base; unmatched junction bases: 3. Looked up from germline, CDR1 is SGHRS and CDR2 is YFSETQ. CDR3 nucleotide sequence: TGCGCCAGCAGCTTGCCCGGACAGGGCACAGATACGCAGTATTTT. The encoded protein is CASSLPGQGTDTQYF.

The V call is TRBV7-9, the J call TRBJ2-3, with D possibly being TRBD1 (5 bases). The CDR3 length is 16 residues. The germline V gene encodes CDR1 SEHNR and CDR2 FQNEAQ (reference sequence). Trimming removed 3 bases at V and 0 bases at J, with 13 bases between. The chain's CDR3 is CASSFSSRASTDTQYF. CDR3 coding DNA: TGTGCCAGCAGCTTCAGTAGCAGGGCTAGCACAGATACGCAGTATTTT.

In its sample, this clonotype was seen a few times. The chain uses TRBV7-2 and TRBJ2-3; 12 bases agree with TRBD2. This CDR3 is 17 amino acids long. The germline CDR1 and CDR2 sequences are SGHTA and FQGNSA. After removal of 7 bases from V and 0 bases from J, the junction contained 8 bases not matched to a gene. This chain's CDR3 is CASTPSGRALSTDTQYF. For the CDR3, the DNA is TGTGCCAGCACCCCTAGCGGGAGGGCCCTAAGCACAGATACGCAGTATTTT.

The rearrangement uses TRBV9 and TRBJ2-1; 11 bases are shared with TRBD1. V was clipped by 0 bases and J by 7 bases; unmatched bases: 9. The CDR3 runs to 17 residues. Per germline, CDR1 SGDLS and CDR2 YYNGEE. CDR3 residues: CASSVGIRDRGRNEQFF. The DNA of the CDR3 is TGTGCCAGCAGCGTAGGCATCCGGGACAGGGGGAGAAATGAGCAGTTCTTC.

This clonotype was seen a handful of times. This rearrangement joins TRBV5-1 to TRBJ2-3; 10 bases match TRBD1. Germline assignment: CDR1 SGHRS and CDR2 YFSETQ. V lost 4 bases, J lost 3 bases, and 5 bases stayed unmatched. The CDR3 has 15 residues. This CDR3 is CASSTGQGPTDTQYF. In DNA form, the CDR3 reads TGCGCCAGCAGCACGGGACAGGGGCCTACAGATACGCAGTATTTT.

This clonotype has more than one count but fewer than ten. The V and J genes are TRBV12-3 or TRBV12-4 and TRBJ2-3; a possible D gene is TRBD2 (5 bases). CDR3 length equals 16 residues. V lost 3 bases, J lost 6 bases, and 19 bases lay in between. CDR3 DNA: TGTGCCAGCAGTTTTTCTTTTCGGCGGGCAAATGATACGCAGTATTTT. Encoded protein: CASSFSFRRANDTQYF.

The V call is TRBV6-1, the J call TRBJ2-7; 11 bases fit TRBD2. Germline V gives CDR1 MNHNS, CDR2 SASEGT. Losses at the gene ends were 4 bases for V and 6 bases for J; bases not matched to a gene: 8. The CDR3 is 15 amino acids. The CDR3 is CASSATSGRSREQYF. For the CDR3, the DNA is TGTGCCAGCAGTGCCACTAGCGGGAGAAGTCGCGAGCAGTACTTC.

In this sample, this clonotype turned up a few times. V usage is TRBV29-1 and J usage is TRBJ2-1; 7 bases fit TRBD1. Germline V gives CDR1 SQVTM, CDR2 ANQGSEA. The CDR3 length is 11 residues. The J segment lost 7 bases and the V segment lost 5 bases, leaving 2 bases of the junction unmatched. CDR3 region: CSVLTGNEQFF. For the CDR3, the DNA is TGCAGCGTTCTGACAGGGAATGAGCAGTTCTTC.

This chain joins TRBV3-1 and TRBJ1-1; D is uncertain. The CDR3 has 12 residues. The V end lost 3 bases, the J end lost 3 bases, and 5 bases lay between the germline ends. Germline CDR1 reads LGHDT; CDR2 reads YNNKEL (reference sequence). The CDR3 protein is CASSQRDTEAFF. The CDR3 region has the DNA TGTGCCAGCAGCCAGAGAGACACTGAAGCTTTCTTT.

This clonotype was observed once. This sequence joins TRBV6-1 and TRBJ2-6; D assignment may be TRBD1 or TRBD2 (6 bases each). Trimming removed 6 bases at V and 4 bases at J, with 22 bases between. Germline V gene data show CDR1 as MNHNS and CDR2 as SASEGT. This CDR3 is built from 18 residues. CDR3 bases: TGTGCCAGCAGGGTTGGGGGGCAGACCTTGGGCGGGGCCAACGTCCTGACTTTC. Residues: CASRVGGQTLGGANVLTF.

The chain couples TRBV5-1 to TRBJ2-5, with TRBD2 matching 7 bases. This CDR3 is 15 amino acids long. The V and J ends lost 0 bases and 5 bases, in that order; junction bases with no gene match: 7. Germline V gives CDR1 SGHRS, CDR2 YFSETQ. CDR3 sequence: CASSLESWGGETQYF. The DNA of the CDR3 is TGCGCCAGCAGCTTGGAGAGTTGGGGAGGGGAGACCCAGTACTTC.

CDR3 sequence (DNA): TGTGCCAGCAGCGTCGACAGGGGGCCCCAGCATTTT. Translating it yields CASSVDRGPQHF. The chain is built from TRBV7-9 and TRBJ1-5; 8 bases are shared with TRBD1. CDR3 length: 12 amino acids. Trimming took 5 bases from V and 9 from J; bases not matched to a gene: 3. CDR1 and CDR2 (germline): SEHNR, FQNEAQ (reference sequence).

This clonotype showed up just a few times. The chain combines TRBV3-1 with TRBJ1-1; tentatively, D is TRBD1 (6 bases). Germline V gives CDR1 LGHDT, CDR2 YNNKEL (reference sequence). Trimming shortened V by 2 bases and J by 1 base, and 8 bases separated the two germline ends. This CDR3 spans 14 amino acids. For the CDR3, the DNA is TGTGCCAGCAGCCAATTGGGACAGAACACTGAAGCTTTCTTT. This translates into CASSQLGQNTEAFF.

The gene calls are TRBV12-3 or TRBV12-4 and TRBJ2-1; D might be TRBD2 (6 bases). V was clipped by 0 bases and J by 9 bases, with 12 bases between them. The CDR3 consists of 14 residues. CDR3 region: CASSLAILTSEQFF. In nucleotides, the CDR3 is TGTGCCAGCAGTTTAGCGATACTGACTAGTGAGCAGTTCTTC.